This T cell receptor beta chain is from a study of shared clonotypes between healthy human individuals (dated by TCRdb to the early 2020s). With regard to the full study: The cohort included a few men and a couple of women between 18 and 49 years of age. For each donor, three plates each were used for CD4 naive and CD4 memory, two plates were used for CD8 naive, and one plate was used for CD8 memory. To estimate repertoire size and how much clonotypes are shared between individuals, the study performed deep sequencing of blood TCR repertoires from 4 to 6 healthy adults. To increase sequencing depth and limit assay-specific biases, TCR repertoire library preparation and sequencing were carried out by different laboratories using diverse techniques. Per donor, leukapheresis produced somewhere between about 0.94 and 9.5 billion PBMCs. Overall study outcomes, separate from this receptor: Because the study included only a small number of donors, the genetic and exposure-history diversity represented was limited. Pairwise subsampling led to the expectation that sequencing depth would affect the degree of clonotype sharing among donors. Compared with non-shared clonotypes, clonotypes shared by all four sorted-subset donors had higher generation probabilities. When a handful of donors were compared, the shared fraction of clonotypes was around 5% for naive CD4, less than 4% for naive CD8, about 2.5% for memory CD4, and 0.35% to 0.4% for memory CD8. Even with the large sequencing depth, rarefaction of the sorted-subset datasets indicated that sequencing was incomplete. Estimated clonotype richness was generally larger for naive than for memory subsets. Sampling was restricted to blood, and TCR repertoires in tissues likely differ from the TCR repertoires found in blood.

Using the deep immunoSEQ assay, multiplex PCR amplified TCR CDR3 regions from genomic DNA. For each cell subset, the extracted genomic DNA was distributed evenly across all wells of several immunoSEQ 96-well plates, and each plate served as one replicate. For sorted subsets, about 200 ng genomic DNA, equal to about 30,000 T cell genomes, was loaded into each replicate PCR. Purified libraries were measured with a Qubit 3.0 fluorometer, size-checked on a Bioanalyzer 2100, and measured again with the KAPA Library Quantification kit. Every immunoSEQ 96-well plate was sequenced on a separate single-read 150-cycle Illumina NextSeq 550 flow cell. Regarding the original processing steps: Because the immunoSEQ output included only junctional sequences and no quality scores, the filtering could not be the same as the filtering used for full-length reads. Sequences were annotated with PyIR, a Python wrapper for IgBLAST v1.9, and V/J genes and CDR3 were assigned using IMGT germline references. Reads with weak V/J assignments (E-value above 1e-6), missing CDR3, stop codons, out-of-frame junctions, or ambiguous translated residues were removed. A V3J clonotype was defined by an identical inferred V gene, J gene, and CDR3 amino acid sequence. The percentage overlap between two repertoires was calculated by dividing the number of shared unique clonotypes by the size of the smaller repertoire. Repertoire richness was assessed with RTK rarefaction, the Chao1 estimator, and Recon v2.1 estimates of unobserved clonotypes. Generation probabilities for all TCRbeta clonotypes obtained by the gDNA method from a handful of donors were computed using OLGA. The immuneACCESS repertoire file appears here via TCRdb, limited to in-frame rearrangements. These files lack a portion of the clones; in checked studies, under half of the deficit traces to unresolved V genes, and the cause of the others is not known. V, J and clone size are those of that table, while D and trimming were read from the DNA. The sample has approximately 400,000 clones on record, approximately 97% of them singletons. 0.32% of the sample lies in the top ten.

Notes on this clone: Its antigen target is currently unknown. The record has no base qualities; no much larger clone is one base away.

Healthy HIV-negative adults with no recently reported acute infections or vaccinations were included as donors. Every donor was a Caucasian adult residing in Nashville, Tennessee, USA. The CD8 memory samples were a combination of magnetically selected CD45RO+ cells and CCR7-negative CD45RA+ effector memory (TemRA) cells. Blood was obtained by leukapheresis, after which PBMCs were separated by Ficoll-Histopaque density gradient centrifugation and cryopreserved in liquid nitrogen vapor phase. Purity and quantity of every magnetically sorted T cell population were checked by analytical flow cytometry. Each sorted fraction had its genomic DNA isolated and then quantified by UV absorbance on a Nanodrop 2000c. V is pared back by 2 bases and J by 6 bases, with 14 bases lying between the germline termini. From the germline V gene (reference sequence), CDR1 is SEHNR and CDR2 is FQNEAQ. Spanning cysteine to phenylalanine, the CDR3 consists of 15 amino acids. Only the CDR3 portion is preserved as DNA: 45 bases, with reading frame beginning at the first base.

The material sequenced was memory CD8+ T cells sorted from blood. The label giving this sample's cell subset or site can be read as: CD45RO+ cells pooled with CCR7-negative TemRA cells. The TCR was taken from a young man in good health. Here the chain combines TRBV7-9 and TRBJ2-1; TRBD1 is a weak D gene call, 6 bases matching. Here is the DNA: TGTGCCAGCAGCTTAACCGGAAGAGGGGGCAATGAGCAGTTCTTC. This gives the protein CASSLTGRGGNEQFF.